There are many counts of the clone carrying this TCR beta chain. The antigen is undetermined. The data belong to a study of regulatory T cells in long-lasting Graves disease. Study in general: Antithyroid drug exposure in newly diagnosed Graves' patients had lasted under 3 months.

Stated time point: newly diagnosed GD, antithyroid drugs for less than 3 months. Making the TCR library involved RNA that had been extracted from PBMCs. The study's findings and limits: Persistent disease preferred TRBV28, TRBJ1-2 and TRBJ2-5; new disease, TRBV20-1 and TRBJ2-1. TCR diversity was lower in persistent than newly diagnosed Graves' disease.

The CDR3 extends over 13 amino acids. V lost 5 bases and J 2 bases, leaving 8 bases between the germline ends. Germline V CDR1 and CDR2: KGHSH, LQKENI. Arm-PCR of CDR3 regions and iRepertoire HTBI primers were used to build TCR beta libraries. A single record per CDR3 protein comes from TCRdb applying MiXCR to the multiplex PCR reads. The data hold approximately 470,000 distinct CDR3 sequences, with roughly 16% observed a single time. Another study also made use of these data, one on T cells in Graves' hyperthyroidism and ophthalmopathy. From that paper: First-round RT-PCR targeting the TCR CDR3 was performed with the HTBI primer set.

Sequencing used peripheral blood mononuclear cells (PBMCs), obtained at new diagnosis, from a patient treated with antithyroid drugs. The receptor comes from a man in his forties with Graves disease. The genes are TRBV18 and TRBJ2-3, with D perhaps matching TRBD1 (6 bases). The DNA for the CDR3 is TGTGCCAGCTCATGGACAGACACAGATACGCAGTATTTT. As protein: CASSWTDTDTQYF.